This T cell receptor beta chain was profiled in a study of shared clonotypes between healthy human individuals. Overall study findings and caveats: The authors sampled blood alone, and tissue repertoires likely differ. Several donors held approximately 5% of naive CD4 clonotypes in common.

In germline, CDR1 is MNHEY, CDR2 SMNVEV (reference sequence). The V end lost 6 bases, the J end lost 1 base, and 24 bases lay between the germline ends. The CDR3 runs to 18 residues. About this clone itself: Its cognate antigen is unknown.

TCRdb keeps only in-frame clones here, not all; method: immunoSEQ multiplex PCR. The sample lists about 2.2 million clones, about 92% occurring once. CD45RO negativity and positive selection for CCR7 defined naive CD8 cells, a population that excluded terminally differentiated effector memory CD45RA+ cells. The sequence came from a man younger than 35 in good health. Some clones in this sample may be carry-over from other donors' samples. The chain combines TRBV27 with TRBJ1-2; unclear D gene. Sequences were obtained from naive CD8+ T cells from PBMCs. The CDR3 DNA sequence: TGTGCCAGCAGCCCAAGTGGTACCTCGTCGATAGATAACTATGGCTACACCTTC. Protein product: CASSPSGTSSIDNYGYTF.